Below, 16 T cell receptor beta chains from the same sample are listed, as sequenced in a study of blood T cell repertoires in COVID-19. Profiled with immunoSEQ multiplex PCR; TCRdb holds only in-frame clones, not every one. This table holds 250,000 to 350,000 clones, around 82% found once. Sequenced sample: peripheral blood. All receptors derive from a human donor with COVID-19, enrolled during active disease. The donor label of this sample is uncertain.

This chain joins TRBV9 and TRBJ1-2; D perhaps matches TRBD1 (5 bases). The V end lost 3 bases, the J end lost 6 bases, and 9 bases lay between the germline ends. The CDR3 loop spans 12 amino acids. Germline V gives CDR1 SGDLS, CDR2 YYNGEE. The CDR3 spells CASSEQGDGYTF. CDR3 sequence (DNA): TGTGCCAGCAGCGAGCAGGGTGATGGCTACACCTTC.

The chain joins TRBV7-6 to TRBJ2-3, with 8 bases identical to TRBD1. Unmatched junction bases numbered 9, after V lost 5 bases and J lost 5 bases. From germline, CDR1 is SGHVS and CDR2 FNYEAQ. The length of the CDR3 is 15 residues. The CDR3 spells CASSTGQGRGDTQYF. CDR3 DNA sequence: TGTGCCAGCAGCACTGGACAGGGACGGGGAGATACGCAGTATTTT.

The rearrangement links TRBV7-9 to TRBJ1-2; a possible D gene is TRBD1 (6 bases). The length of the CDR3 is 14 residues. From germline, CDR1 is SEHNR and CDR2 FQNEAQ (reference sequence). Trimming took off 1 base at V and 4 bases at J, with 10 bases between the two ends. The CDR3 sequence: CASSLEGGVYGYTF. CDR3 coding DNA: TGTGCCAGCAGCTTAGAAGGGGGAGTCTATGGCTACACCTTC.

On this clone itself: The same CDR3 can be traced to other DNA sequences in this sample. The V call is TRBV27, the J call TRBJ1-1, with 10 bases that match TRBD1. Germline values: CDR1 MNHEY, CDR2 SMNVEV (reference sequence). The CDR3 spans 15 residues. V was clipped by 5 bases and J by 1 base; unmatched bases: 4. The CDR3 DNA sequence: TGTGCCAGCAGTCCAAGGACAGGGGGGAACACTGAAGCTTTCTTT. Protein: CASSPRTGGNTEAFF.

The rearrangement uses TRBV15 and TRBJ1-5; D is perhaps TRBD1 (5 bases). CDR1 and CDR2 from the germline V gene are LNHNV and YYDKDF (reference sequence). The CDR3 spans 13 residues. Trimming removed 5 bases from V and 4 bases from J, with 9 bases in between. CDR3 amino acids: CATSVTVNQPQHF. The CDR3, as DNA: TGTGCCACCAGCGTGACAGTAAATCAGCCCCAGCATTTT.

This sequence joins TRBV27 and TRBJ1-3; D is unclear. The CDR3 has 14 residues. Trimming removed 5 bases from V and 0 bases from J, with 8 bases in between. Per germline, CDR1 MNHEY and CDR2 SMNVEV (reference sequence). This CDR3 is CASSQLNSGNTIYF. CDR3 DNA: TGTGCCAGCAGTCAACTTAACTCTGGAAACACCATATATTTT.

This chain connects TRBV9 to TRBJ2-1; D remains ambiguous. Looked up from germline, CDR1 is SGDLS and CDR2 is YYNGEE. The CDR3 consists of 14 residues. Trimming removed 3 bases at V and 7 bases at J, with 14 bases between. The CDR3, as DNA: TGTGCCAGCAGCGACTTGTTACCACCGAATGAGCAGTTCTTC. It yields the protein CASSDLLPPNEQFF.

This clone was seen just once. V is TRBV7-2 and J is TRBJ1-2; the D is unclear. CDR1 SGHTA and CDR2 FQGNSA come from the germline V gene. This CDR3 contains 14 residues. Trimming took off 1 base at V and 7 bases at J, with 13 bases between the two ends. CDR3 sequence reads: CASSLGRARGGYTF. CDR3 bases: TGTGCCAGCAGCTTAGGGAGGGCCCGGGGTGGCTACACCTTC.

This clone was found once. J is TRBJ1-2 and V is TRBV3-1 (or the pseudogene TRBV3-2); unclear D gene. The CDR3 covers 15 residues. V was trimmed by 0 bases and J by 5 bases, leaving 13 bases between them. Germline V gene lookup returns CDR1 LGHDT and CDR2 YNNKEL (reference sequence). CDR3 sequence (DNA): TGTGCCAGCAGCCAAGATGTGGCGGCGGTATATGGCTACACCTTC. Its translation is CASSQDVAAVYGYTF.

The chain employs TRBV10-1 and TRBJ1-1, with D possibly being TRBD1 (6 bases). V dropped 3 bases and J dropped 4 bases, with 12 bases sitting between them. This CDR3 is built from 14 residues. CDR1 is WNHNN and CDR2 is SYGVQD in the germline V gene (reference sequence). The CDR3 loop reads CASSEVAGVTEAFF. In nucleotides, the CDR3 is TGCGCCAGCAGTGAAGTCGCAGGGGTCACTGAAGCTTTCTTT.

The gene calls are TRBV18 and TRBJ1-4, with a tentative D call TRBD1 (6 bases). With 2 bases removed from V and 8 bases from J, the gap between germline ends came to 15 bases. The CDR3 runs 15 residues. Germline-derived CDR1 and CDR2 are KGHSH and LQKENI. The CDR3 region is CASSPSGQGQEKLFF. CDR3 coding DNA: TGTGCCAGCTCACCAAGCGGCCAGGGGCAGGAAAAACTGTTTTTT.

As DNA, the CDR3 is TGTGCCAGCAGCCACTCGAGGGGGCCTAACACCGGGGAGCTGTTTTTT. It translates to CASSHSRGPNTGELFF. The chain couples TRBV7-2 to TRBJ2-2; 7 bases match TRBD1. V was pared by 5 bases and J by 2 bases, with 8 bases of the junction left unmatched. The germline CDR1 and CDR2 sequences are SGHTA and FQGNSA. This CDR3 is built from 16 residues.

This chain connects TRBV7-9 to TRBJ2-3; tentative D call: TRBD2 (6 bases). Germline-derived CDR1 and CDR2 are SEHNR and FQNEAQ (reference sequence). The CDR3 extends over 17 amino acids. The V end lost 2 bases, the J end lost 1 base, and 16 bases lay between the germline ends. CDR3 in DNA: TGTGCCAGCAGCTTACCGCCGGAGGGAATCCGCACAGATACGCAGTATTTT. It yields the protein CASSLPPEGIRTDTQYF. Full variable domain (outside the CDR3, taken from reference TRBV7-9 and TRBJ2-3): DTGVSQNPRHKITKRGQNVTFRCDPISEHNRLYWYRQTLGQGPEFLTYFQNEAQLEKSRLLSDRFSAERPKGSFSTLEIQRTEQGDSAMYLCASSLPPEGIRTDTQYFGPGTRLTVL.

This clone came up once. The chain couples TRBV5-1 to TRBJ1-2; D remains ambiguous. V was pared by 0 bases and J by 2 bases, with 5 bases between. Germline-derived CDR1 and CDR2 are SGHRS and YFSETQ. This CDR3 is 13 amino acids long. CDR3 loop: CASSLDWNYGYTF. In DNA, the CDR3 is TGCGCCAGCAGCTTGGACTGGAACTATGGCTACACCTTC.

The chain employs TRBV7-9 and TRBJ1-3; a possible D gene is TRBD1 (6 bases). The V gene's germline CDR1 is SEHNR and CDR2 FQNEAQ (reference sequence). Between the trimmed V and J ends, which lost 2 bases and 3 bases, there was a span of 14 bases. This CDR3 is built from 16 residues. The CDR3 sequence is CASSLTQQGSGNTIYF. The DNA for the CDR3 is TGTGCCAGCAGCTTAACCCAACAGGGTAGTGGAAACACCATATATTTT.

Notes on this clone: Other DNA variants within this sample encode the same CDR3. The CDR3 DNA follows: TGTGCCAGTAGTATTAGCACGAACACTGAAGCTTTCTTT. Its protein product is CASSISTNTEAFF. J is TRBJ1-1 and V is TRBV19, with D unclear. Trimming removed 3 bases from V and 1 base from J, with 6 bases in between. This CDR3 comprises 13 residues. From germline, CDR1 is LNHDA and CDR2 SQIVND (reference sequence).